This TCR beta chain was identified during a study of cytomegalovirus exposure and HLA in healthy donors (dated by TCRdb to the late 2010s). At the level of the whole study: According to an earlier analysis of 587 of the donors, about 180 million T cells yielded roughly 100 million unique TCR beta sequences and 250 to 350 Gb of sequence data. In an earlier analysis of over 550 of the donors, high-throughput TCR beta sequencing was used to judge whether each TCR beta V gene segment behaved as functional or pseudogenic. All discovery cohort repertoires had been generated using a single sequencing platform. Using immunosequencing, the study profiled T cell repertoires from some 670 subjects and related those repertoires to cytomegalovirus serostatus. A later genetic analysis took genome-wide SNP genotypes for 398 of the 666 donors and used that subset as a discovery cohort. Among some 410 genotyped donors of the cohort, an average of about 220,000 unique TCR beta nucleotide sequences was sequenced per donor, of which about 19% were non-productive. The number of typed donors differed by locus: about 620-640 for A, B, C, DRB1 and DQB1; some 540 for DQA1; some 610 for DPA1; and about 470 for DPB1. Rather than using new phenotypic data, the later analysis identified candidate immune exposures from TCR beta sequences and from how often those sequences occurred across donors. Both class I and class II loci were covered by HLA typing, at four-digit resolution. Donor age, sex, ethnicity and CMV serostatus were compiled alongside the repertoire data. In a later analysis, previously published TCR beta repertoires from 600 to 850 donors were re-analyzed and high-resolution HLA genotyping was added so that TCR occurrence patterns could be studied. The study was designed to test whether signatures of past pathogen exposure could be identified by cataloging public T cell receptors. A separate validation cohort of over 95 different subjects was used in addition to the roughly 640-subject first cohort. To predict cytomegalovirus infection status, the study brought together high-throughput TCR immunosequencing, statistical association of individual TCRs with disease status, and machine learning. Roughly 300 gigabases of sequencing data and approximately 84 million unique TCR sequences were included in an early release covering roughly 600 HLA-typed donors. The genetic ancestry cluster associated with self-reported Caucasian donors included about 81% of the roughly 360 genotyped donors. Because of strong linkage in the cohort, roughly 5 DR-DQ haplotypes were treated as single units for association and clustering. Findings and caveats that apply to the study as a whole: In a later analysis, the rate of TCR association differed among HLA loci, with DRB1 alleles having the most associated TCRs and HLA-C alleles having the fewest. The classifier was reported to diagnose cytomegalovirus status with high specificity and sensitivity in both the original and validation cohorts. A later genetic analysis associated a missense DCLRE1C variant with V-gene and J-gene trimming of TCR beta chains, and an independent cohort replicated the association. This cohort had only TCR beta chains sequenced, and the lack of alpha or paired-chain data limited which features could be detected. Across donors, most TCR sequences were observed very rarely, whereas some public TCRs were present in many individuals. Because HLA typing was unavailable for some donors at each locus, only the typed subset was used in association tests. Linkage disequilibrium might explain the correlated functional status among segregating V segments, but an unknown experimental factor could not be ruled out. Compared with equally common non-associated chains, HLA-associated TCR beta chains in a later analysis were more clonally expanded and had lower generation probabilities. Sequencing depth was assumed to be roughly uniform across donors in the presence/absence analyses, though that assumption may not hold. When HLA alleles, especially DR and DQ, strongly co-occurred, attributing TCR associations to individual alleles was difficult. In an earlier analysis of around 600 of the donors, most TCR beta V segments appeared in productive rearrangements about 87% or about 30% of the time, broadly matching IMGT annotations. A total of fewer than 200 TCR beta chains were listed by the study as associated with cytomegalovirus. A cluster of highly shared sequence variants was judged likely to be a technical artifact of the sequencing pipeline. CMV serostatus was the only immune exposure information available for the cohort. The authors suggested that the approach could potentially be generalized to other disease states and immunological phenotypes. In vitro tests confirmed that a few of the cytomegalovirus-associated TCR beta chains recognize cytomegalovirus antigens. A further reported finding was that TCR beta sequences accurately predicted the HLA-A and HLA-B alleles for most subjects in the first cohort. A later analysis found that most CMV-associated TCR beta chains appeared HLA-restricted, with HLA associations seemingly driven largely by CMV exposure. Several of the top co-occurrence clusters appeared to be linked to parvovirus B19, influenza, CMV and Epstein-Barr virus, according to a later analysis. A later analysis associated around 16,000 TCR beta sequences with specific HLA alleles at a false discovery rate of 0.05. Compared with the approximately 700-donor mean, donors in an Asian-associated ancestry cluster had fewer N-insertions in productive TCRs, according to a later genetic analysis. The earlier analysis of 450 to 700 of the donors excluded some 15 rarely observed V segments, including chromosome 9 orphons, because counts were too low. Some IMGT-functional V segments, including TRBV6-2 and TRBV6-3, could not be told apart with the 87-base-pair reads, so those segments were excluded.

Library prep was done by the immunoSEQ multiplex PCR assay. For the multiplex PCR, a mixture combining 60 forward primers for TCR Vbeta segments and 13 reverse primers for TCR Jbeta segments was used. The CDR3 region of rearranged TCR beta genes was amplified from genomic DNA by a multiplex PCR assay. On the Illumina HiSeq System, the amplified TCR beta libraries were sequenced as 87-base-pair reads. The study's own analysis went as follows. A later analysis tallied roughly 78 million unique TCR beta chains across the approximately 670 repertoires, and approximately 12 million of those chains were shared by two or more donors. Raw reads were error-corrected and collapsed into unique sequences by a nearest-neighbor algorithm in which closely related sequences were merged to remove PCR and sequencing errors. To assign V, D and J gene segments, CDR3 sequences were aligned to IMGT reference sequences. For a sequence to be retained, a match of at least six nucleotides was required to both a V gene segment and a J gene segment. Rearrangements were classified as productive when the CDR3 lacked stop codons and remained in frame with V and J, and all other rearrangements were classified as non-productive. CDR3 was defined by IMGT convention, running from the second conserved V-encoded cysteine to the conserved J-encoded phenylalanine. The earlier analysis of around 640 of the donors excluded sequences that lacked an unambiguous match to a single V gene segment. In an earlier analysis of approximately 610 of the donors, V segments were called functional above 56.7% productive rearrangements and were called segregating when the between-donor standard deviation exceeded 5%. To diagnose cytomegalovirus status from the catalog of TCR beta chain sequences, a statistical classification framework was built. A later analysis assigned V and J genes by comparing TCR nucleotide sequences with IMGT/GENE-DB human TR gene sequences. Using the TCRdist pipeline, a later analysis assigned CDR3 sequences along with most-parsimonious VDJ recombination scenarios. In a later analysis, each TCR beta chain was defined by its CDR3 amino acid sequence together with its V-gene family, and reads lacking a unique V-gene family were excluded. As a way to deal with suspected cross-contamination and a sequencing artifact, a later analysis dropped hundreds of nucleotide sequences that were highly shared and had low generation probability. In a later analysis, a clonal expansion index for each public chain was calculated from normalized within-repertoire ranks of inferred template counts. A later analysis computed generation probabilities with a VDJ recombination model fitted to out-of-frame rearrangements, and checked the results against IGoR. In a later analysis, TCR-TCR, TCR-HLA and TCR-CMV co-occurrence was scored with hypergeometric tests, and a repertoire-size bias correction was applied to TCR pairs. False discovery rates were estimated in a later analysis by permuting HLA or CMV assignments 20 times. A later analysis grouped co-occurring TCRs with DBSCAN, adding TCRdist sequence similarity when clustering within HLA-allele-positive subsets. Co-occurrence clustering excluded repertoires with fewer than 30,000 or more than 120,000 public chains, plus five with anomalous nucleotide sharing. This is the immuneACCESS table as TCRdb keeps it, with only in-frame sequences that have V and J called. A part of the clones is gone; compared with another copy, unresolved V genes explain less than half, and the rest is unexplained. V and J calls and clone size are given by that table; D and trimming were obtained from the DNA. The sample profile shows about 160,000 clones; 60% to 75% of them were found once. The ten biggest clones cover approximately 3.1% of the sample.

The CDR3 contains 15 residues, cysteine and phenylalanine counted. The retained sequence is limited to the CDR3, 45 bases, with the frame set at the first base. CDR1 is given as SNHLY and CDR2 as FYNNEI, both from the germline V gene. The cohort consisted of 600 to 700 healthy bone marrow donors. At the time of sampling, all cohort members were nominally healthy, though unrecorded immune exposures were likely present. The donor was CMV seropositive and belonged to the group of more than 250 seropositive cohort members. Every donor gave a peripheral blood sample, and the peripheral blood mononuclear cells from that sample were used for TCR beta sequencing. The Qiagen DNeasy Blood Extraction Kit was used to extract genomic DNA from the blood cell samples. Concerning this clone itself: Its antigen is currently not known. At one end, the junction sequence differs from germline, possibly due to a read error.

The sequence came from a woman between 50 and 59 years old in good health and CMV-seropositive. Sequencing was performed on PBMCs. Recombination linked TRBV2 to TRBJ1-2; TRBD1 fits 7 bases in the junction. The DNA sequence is TGTGCCAGTAGTGGGGAGACAGGGAGTAACTATGGCTACACCTTC. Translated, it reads CASSGETGSNYGYTF.